Presented here are 9 T cell receptor beta chains from one specimen sequenced in a study of T-cell reconstitution after alpha-beta-depleted transplantation in children. Unique molecular identifiers featured in how the TCRbeta library was prepared. From the PCR reads, TCRdb called clonotypes with MiXCR, one entry per CDR3 protein. The data hold roughly 500,000 distinct CDR3 sequences, with over 25% observed a single time. The source material was PBMCs from the stem cell graft donor, sampled from the stem cell graft. These receptors were taken from a human donor who donated a stem cell graft to a child with aplastic anemia.

This clonotype was observed a handful of times. The rearrangement joins TRBV10-2 to TRBJ1-1; 10 bases match TRBD1. From germline, CDR1 is WSHSY and CDR2 SAAADI. V gave up 8 bases and J gave up 4 bases; unmatched junction bases: 7. The CDR3 totals 14 residues. CDR3 region: CASGLGQGTTEAFF. The CDR3 bases are TGCGCCAGCGGCTTGGGACAGGGGACCACTGAAGCTTTCTTT.

In its sample, this clonotype was seen a few times. The chain couples TRBV25-1 to TRBJ2-6; no clear D gene. CDR3 length: 15 amino acids. The germline CDR1 and CDR2 sequences are MGHDK and SYGVNS. V was clipped by 1 base and J by 4 bases, with 8 bases between them. CDR3 bases: TGTGCCAGCAGTGAATCGCGCAGGGGGGCCAACGTCCTGACTTTC. Translating it yields CASSESRRGANVLTF.

The genes are TRBV7-3 and TRBJ2-3, with 9 bases that match TRBD2. Per the germline V gene, CDR1 is SGHTA and CDR2 is FQGTGA. The V segment lost 5 bases and the J segment 4 bases; nucleotides outside the gene matches: 7. CDR3 size: 15 residues. The CDR3 loop is CASSSSGSRADTQYF. Written as DNA, the CDR3 is TGTGCCAGCAGCAGTAGCGGGAGTAGGGCAGATACGCAGTATTTT. Full variable domain (remainder filled in from reference TRBV7-3 and TRBJ2-3): GAGVSQTPSNKVTEKGKYVELRCDPISGHTALYWYRQSLGQGPEFLIYFQGTGAADDSGLPNDRFFAVRPEGSVSTLKIQRTERGDSAVYLCASSSSGSRADTQYFGPGTRLTVL.

Only one count was recorded for this clonotype. The chain recombines TRBV10-3 with TRBJ2-1; TRBD1 agrees at 8 bases. J gave up 4 bases and V 7 bases, and 9 bases lay outside the gene matches. Germline-derived CDR1 and CDR2 are ENHRY and SYGVKD. This CDR3 contains 15 residues. The CDR3, as DNA: TGTGCCATCACTAGCCCGGACAGGGTGTACAATGAGCAGTTCTTC. Translating gives CAITSPDRVYNEQFF.

The chain links TRBV18 to TRBJ2-1; D not resolved. Germline-derived CDR1 and CDR2 are KGHSH and LQKENI. The ends were cut back, 3 bases at V and 4 bases at J, with 13 bases in the middle. The CDR3 spans 15 residues. Here the CDR3 DNA reads TGTGCCAGCTCACCGACGGGTGGGGTTTACAATGAGCAGTTCTTC. Translated, it gives CASSPTGGVYNEQFF.

This rearrangement joins TRBV7-9 to TRBJ2-2, with 10 bases fitting TRBD1. The CDR3 is made up of 15 amino acids. Losses at the gene ends were 3 bases for V and 4 bases for J; bases not matched to a gene: 2. Germline V lookup: CDR1 SEHNR, CDR2 FQNEAQ (reference sequence). The CDR3 loop reads CASSFGTGVTGELFF. In nucleotides, the CDR3 is TGTGCCAGCAGCTTTGGGACAGGGGTCACCGGGGAGCTGTTTTTT.

This rearrangement joins TRBV6-5 to TRBJ2-3; 14 bases align to TRBD2. The CDR3 covers 16 residues. The J segment lost 8 bases and the V segment lost 4 bases, leaving 8 bases of the junction unmatched. CDR1 MNHEY and CDR2 SVGAGI come from the germline V gene. The CDR3 is CASSSGLAGGPGTQYF. DNA for the CDR3: TGTGCCAGCAGTTCAGGACTAGCGGGAGGCCCTGGTACGCAGTATTTT.

This clonotype was counted only a few times. V and J are TRBV28 and TRBJ2-3; 15 bases agree with TRBD2. This CDR3 is built from 14 residues. Unmatched junction bases numbered 2, after V lost 10 bases and J lost 3 bases. Germline V gene lookup returns CDR1 MDHEN and CDR2 SYDVKM. CDR3 sequence: CATGTSGRTDTQYF. The DNA for the CDR3 is TGTGCCACAGGGACTAGCGGGAGGACAGATACGCAGTATTTT.

This chain joins TRBV12-3 or TRBV12-4 and TRBJ1-4; TRBD1 might be the D (5 bases). V lost 1 base, J lost 11 bases, and 8 bases lay in between. The CDR3 loop spans 12 amino acids. Here the CDR3 DNA reads TGTGCCAGCAGTTTAGGGTGGGGGAAACTGTTTTTT. It encodes CASSLGWGKLFF.